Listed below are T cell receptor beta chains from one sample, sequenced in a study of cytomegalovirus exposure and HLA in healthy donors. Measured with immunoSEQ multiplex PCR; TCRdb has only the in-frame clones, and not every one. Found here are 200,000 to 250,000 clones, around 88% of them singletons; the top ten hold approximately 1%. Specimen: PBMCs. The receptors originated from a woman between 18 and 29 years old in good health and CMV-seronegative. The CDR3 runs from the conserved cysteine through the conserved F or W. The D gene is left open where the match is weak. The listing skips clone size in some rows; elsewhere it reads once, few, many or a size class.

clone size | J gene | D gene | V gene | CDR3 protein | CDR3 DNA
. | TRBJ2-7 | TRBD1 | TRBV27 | CASSSGQGPSYEQYF | TGTGCCAGCAGTTCAGGACAGGGGCCATCCTACGAGCAGTACTTC
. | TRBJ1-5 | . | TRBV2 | CASSGEGLGNQPQHF | TGTGCCAGCAGTGGAGAGGGTTTAGGCAATCAGCCCCAGCATTTT
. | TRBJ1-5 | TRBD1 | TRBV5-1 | CASSTGQGTGNQPQHF | TGCGCCAGCAGCACGGGACAGGGAACGGGCAATCAGCCCCAGCATTTT
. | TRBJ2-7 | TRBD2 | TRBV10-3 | CAINKNGGTGFYEQYF | TGTGCCATCAACAAGAACGGGGGGACTGGGTTCTACGAGCAGTACTTC
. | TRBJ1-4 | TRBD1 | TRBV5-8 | CASSRTGATNEKLFF | TGTGCCAGCAGCAGGACAGGAGCAACTAATGAAAAACTGTTTTTT
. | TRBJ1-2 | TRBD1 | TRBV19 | CASSEDRVYGYTF | TGTGCCAGTAGTGAGGACAGGGTCTATGGCTACACCTTC
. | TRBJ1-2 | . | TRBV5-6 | CASSRDMRTYGYTF | TGTGCCAGCAGCCGGGACATGAGAACCTATGGCTACACCTTC
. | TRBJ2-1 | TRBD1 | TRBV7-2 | CASSPQGANEQFF | TGTGCCAGCAGCCCACAGGGGGCCAATGAGCAGTTCTTC
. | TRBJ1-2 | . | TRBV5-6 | CASSFGEGVGGYTF | TGTGCCAGCAGCTTCGGGGAGGGAGTAGGGGGCTACACCTTC
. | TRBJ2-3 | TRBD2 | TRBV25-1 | CASSEIAGVADTQYF | TGTGCCAGCAGTGAAATAGCGGGAGTGGCAGATACGCAGTATTTT
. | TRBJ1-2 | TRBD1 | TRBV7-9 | CASSSFGRTGNYGYTF | TGTGCCAGCAGCAGCTTCGGGCGGACAGGGAACTATGGCTACACCTTC
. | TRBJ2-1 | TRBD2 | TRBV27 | CASSLYRGGYNEQFF | TGTGCCAGCAGTTTATACCGCGGGGGTTACAATGAGCAGTTCTTC
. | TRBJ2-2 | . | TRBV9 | CASSSRDIGPGELFF | TGTGCCAGCAGCTCCCGGGACATCGGACCCGGGGAGCTGTTTTTT
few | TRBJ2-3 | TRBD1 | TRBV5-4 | CASSLLSGGSTDTQYF | TGTGCCAGCAGCTTGCTGTCAGGGGGTAGCACAGATACGCAGTATTTT